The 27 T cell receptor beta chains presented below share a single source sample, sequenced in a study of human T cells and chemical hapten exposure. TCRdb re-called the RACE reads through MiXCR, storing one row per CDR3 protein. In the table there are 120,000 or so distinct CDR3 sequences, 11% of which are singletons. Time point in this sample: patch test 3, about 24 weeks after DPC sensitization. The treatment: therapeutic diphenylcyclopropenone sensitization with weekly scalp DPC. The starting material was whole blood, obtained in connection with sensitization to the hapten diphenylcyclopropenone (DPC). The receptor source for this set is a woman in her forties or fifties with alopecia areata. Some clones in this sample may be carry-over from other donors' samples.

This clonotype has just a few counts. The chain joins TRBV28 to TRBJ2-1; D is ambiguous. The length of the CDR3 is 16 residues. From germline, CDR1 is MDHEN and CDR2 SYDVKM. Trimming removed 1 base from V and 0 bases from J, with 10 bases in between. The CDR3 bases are TGTGCCAGCAGTTTATCTGACGAGAGCTCCTACAATGAGCAGTTCTTC. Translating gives CASSLSDESSYNEQFF.

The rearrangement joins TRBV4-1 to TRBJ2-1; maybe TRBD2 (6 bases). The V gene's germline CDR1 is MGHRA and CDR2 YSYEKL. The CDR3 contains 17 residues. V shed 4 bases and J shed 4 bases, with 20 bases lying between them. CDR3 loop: CASSPSGERVVYNEQFF. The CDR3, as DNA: TGCGCCAGCAGCCCCTCTGGTGAGCGGGTAGTTTACAATGAGCAGTTCTTC.

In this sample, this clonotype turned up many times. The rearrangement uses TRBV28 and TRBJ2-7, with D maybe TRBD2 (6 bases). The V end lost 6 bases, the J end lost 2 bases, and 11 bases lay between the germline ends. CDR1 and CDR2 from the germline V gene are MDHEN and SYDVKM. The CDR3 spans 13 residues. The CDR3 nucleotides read TGTGCCAGCAGGGGCGGGGATCCCTACGAGCAGTACTTC. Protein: CASRGGDPYEQYF.

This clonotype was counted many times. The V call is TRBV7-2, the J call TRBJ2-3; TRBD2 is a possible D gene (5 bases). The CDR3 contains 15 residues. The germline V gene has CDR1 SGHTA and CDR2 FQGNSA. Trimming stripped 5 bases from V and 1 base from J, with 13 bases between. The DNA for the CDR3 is TGTGCCAGCAGCACTCGGACTCCCGGCACAGATACGCAGTATTTT. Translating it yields CASSTRTPGTDTQYF. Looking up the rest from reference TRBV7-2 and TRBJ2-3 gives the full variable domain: GAGVSQSPSNKVTEKGKDVELRCDPISGHTALYWYRQSLGQGLEFLIYFQGNSAPDKSGLPSDRFSAERTGGSVSTLTIQRTQQEDSAVYLCASSTRTPGTDTQYFGPGTRLTVL.

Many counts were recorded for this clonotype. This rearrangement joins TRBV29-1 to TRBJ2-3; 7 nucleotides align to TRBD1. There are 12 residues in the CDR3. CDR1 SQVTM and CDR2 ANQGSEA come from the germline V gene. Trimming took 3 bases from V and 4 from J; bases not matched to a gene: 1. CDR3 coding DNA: TGCAGCGTTGATCAGGGGGCAGATACGCAGTATTTT. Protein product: CSVDQGADTQYF.

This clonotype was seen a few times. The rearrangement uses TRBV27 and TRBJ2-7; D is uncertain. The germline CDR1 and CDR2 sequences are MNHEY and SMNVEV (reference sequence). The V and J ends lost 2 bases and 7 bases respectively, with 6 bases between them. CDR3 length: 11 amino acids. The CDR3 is CASSLRWEQYF. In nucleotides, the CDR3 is TGTGCCAGCAGTTTAAGGTGGGAGCAGTACTTC.

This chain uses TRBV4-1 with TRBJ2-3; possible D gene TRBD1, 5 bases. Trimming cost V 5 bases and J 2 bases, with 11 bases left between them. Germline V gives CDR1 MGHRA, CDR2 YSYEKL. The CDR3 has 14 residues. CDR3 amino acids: CASSFDRYTDTQYF. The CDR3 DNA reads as TGCGCCAGCAGCTTTGACAGATACACAGATACGCAGTATTTT.

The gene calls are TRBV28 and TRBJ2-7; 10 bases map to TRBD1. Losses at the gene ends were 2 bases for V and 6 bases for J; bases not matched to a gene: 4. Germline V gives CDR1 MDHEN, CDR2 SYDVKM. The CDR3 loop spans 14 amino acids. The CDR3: CASSLTGTGAEQYF. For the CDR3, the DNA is TGTGCCAGCAGTTTAACAGGGACAGGGGCCGAGCAGTACTTC.

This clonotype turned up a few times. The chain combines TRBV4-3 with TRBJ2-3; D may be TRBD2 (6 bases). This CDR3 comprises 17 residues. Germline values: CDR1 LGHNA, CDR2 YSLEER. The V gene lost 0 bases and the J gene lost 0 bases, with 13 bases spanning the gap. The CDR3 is CASSQDWPSDSTDTQYF. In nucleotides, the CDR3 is TGCGCCAGCAGCCAAGATTGGCCTAGCGATAGCACAGATACGCAGTATTTT.

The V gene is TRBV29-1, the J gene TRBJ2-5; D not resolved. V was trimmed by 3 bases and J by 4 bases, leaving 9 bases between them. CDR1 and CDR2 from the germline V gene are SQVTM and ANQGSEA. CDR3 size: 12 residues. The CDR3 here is CSVEGNGETQYF. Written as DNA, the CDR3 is TGCAGCGTTGAGGGTAACGGAGAGACCCAGTACTTC.

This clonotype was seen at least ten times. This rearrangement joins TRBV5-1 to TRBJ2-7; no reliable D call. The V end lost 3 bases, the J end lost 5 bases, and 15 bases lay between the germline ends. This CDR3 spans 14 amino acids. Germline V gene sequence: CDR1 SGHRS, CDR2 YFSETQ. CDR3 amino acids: CASSSGPLRDEQYF. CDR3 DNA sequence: TGCGCCAGCAGCTCGGGCCCCTTAAGAGACGAGCAGTACTTC.

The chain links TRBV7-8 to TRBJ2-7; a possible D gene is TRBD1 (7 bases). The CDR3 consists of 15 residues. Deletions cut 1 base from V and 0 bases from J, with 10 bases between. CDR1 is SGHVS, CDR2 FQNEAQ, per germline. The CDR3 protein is CASSLGRGPSYEQYF. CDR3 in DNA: TGTGCCAGCAGCTTAGGGAGGGGGCCCTCCTACGAGCAGTACTTC. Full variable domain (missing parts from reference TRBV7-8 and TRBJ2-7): GAGVSQSPRYKVAKRGQDVALRCDPISGHVSLFWYQQALGQGPEFLTYFQNEAQLDKSGLPSDRFFAERPEGSVSTLKIQRTQQEDSAVYLCASSLGRGPSYEQYFGPGTRLTVT.

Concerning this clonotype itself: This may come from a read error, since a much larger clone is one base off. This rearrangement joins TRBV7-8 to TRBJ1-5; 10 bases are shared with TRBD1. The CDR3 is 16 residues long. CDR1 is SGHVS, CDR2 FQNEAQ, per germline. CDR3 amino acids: CARSSLGTGGNQPQHF. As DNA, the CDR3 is TGTGCCAGAAGCTCGCTGGGGACAGGGGGCAATCAGCCCCAGCATTTT.

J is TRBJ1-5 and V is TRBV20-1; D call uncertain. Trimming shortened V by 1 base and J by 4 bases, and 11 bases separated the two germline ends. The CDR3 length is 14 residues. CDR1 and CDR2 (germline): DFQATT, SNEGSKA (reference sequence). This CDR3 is CSARVSAGNQPQHF. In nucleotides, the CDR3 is TGCAGTGCTAGAGTTTCTGCGGGAAATCAGCCCCAGCATTTT.

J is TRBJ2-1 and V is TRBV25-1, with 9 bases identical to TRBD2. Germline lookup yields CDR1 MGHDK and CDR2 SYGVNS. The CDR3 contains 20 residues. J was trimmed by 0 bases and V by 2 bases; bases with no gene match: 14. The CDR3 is CASSEGGGAYERDSYNEQFF. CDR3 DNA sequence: TGTGCCAGCAGTGAAGGCGGGGGGGCTTACGAAAGAGACTCCTACAATGAGCAGTTCTTC.

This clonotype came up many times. CDR3 nucleotide sequence: TGTGCCAGCAGCCCCCGCCCGGACAGGAGGATCCCTGAAGCTTTCTTT. Translated: CASSPRPDRRIPEAFF. V and J are TRBV9 and TRBJ1-1; TRBD1 aligns across 7 bases. There are 16 residues in the CDR3. Germline V gives CDR1 SGDLS, CDR2 YYNGEE. V lost 4 bases and J lost 6; bases outside the gene matches: 15.

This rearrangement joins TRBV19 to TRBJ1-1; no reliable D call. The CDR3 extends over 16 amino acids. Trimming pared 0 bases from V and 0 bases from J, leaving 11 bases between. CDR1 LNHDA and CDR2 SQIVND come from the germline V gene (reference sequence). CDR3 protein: CASSIDSRRLNTEAFF. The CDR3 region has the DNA TGTGCCAGTAGTATAGACAGCAGGCGGTTGAACACTGAAGCTTTCTTT.

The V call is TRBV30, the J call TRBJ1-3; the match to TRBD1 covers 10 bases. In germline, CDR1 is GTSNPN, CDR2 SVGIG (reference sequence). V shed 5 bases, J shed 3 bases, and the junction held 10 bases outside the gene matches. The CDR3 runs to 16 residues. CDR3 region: CAWDKPTGGCGNTIYF. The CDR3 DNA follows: TGTGCCTGGGACAAACCGACAGGGGGCTGTGGAAACACCATATATTTT.

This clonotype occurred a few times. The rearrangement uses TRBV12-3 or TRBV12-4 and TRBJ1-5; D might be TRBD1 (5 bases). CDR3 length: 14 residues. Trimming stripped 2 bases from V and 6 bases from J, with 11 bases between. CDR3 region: CASSLQGIGQPQHF. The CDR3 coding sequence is TGTGCCAGCAGTTTACAGGGAATCGGTCAGCCCCAGCATTTT.

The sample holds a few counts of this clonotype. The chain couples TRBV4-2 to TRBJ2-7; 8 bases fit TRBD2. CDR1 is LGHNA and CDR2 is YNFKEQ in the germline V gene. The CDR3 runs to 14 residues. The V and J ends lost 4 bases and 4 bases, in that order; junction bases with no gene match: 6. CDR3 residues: CASSPGLARYEQYF. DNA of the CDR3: TGTGCCAGCAGCCCCGGACTAGCTCGTTACGAGCAGTACTTC.

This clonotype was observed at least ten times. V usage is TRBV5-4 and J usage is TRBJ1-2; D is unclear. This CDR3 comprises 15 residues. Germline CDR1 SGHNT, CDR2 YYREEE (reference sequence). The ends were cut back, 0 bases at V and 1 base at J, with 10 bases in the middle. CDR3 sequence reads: CASSLARSVNYGYTF. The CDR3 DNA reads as TGTGCCAGCAGCTTGGCCCGGTCGGTTAACTATGGCTACACCTTC.

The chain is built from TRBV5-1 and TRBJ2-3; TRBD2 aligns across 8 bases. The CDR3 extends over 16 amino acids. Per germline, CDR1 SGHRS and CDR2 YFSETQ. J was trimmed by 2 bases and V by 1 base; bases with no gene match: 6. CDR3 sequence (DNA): TGCGCCAGCAGCTTGAGCGCGGGGGGCTTCACAGATACGCAGTATTTT. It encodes CASSLSAGGFTDTQYF.

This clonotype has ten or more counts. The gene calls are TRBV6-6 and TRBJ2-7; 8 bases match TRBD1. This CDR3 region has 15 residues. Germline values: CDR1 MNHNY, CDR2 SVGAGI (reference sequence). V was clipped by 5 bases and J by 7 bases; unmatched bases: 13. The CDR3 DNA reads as TGTGCCAGCAGTCACGGCGACAGGGGTTTTACGGAGCAGTACTTC. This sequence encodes CASSHGDRGFTEQYF.

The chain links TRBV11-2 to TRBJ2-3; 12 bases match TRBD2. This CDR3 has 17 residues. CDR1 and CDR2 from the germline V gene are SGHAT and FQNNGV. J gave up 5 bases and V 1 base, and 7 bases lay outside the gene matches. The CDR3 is CASSLVPSGGVGDTQYF. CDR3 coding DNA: TGTGCCAGCAGCTTAGTCCCTAGCGGGGGGGTAGGAGATACGCAGTATTTT.

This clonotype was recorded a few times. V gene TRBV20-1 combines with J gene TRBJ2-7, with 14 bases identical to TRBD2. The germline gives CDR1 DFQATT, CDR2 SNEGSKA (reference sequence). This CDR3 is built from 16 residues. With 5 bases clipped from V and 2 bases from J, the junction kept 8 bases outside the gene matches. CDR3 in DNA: TGCAGTGCTCCCGGCCGGACTAGCGGGAGGACCTACGAGCAGTACTTC. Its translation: CSAPGRTSGRTYEQYF.

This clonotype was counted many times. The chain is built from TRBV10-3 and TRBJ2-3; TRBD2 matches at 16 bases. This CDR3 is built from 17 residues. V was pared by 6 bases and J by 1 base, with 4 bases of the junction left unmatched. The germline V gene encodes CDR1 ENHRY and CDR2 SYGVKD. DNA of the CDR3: TGTGCCATCAGAGGGACTAGCGGGAGGGCCGGCACAGATACGCAGTATTTT. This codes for CAIRGTSGRAGTDTQYF.

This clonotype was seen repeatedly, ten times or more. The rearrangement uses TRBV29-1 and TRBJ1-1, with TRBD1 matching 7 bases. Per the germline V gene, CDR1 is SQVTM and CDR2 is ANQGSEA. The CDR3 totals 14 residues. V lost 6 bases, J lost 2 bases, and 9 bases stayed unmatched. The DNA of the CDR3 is TGCAGCGTAACCATGACAGGGTCAAACACTGAAGCTTTCTTT. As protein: CSVTMTGSNTEAFF. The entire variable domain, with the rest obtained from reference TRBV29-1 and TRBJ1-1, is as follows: SAVISQKPSRDICQRGTSLTIQCQVDSQVTMMFWYRQQPGQSLTLIATANQGSEATYESGFVIDKFPISRPNLTFSTLTVSNMSPEDSSIYLCSVTMTGSNTEAFFGQGTRLTVV.